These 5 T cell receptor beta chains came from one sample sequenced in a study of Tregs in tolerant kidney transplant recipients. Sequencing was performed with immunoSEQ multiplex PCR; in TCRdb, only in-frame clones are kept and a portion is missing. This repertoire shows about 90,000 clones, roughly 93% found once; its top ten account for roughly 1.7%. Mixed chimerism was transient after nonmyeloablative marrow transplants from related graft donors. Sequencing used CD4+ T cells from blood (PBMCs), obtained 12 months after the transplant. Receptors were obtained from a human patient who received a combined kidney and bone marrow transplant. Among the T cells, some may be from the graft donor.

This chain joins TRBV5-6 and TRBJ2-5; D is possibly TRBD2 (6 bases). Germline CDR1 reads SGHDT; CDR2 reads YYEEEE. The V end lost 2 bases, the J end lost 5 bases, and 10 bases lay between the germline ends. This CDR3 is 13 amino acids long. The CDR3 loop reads CASSFGRLETQYF. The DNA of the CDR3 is TGTGCCAGCAGCTTTGGGAGGTTGGAGACCCAGTACTTC.

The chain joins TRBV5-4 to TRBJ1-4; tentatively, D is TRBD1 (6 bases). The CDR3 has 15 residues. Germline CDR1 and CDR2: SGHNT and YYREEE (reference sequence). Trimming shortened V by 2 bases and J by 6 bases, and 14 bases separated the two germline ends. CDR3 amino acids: CASSFGGAQYEKLFF. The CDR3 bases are TGTGCCAGCAGCTTCGGGGGGGCACAATATGAAAAACTGTTTTTT.

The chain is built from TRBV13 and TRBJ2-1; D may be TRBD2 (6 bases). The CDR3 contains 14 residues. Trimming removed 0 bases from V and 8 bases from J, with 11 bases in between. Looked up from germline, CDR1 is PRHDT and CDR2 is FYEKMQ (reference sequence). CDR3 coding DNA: TGTGCCAGCAGCTTAGGCGGGAGTAGGCATGAGCAGTTCTTC. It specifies CASSLGGSRHEQFF. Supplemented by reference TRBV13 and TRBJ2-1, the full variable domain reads AAGVIQSPRHLIKEKRETATLKCYPIPRHDTVYWYQQGPGQDPQFLISFYEKMQSDKGSIPDRFSAQQFSDYHSELNMSSLELGDSALYFCASSLGGSRHEQFFGPGTRLTVL.

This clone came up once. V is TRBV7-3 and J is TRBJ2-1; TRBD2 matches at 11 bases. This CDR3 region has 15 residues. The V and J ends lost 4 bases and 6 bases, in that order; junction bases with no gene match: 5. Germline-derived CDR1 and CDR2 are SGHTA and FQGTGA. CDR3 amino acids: CASSSASGRTNEQFF. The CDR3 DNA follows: TGTGCCAGCAGCTCTGCTAGCGGGAGGACCAATGAGCAGTTCTTC.

In DNA form, the CDR3 reads TGTGCACTTAAGGGCAGGGGAAATCAGCCCCAGCATTTT. Amino acid sequence: CALKGRGNQPQHF. The chain recombines TRBV12-2 with TRBJ1-5; the D segment call TRBD1 is taken from the table without a DNA check. TRBV12-2 is annotated as a pseudogene. There are 13 residues in the CDR3.